A selection of T cell receptor beta chains follows, all from one sample in a study of cytomegalovirus exposure and HLA in healthy donors. The assay was immunoSEQ multiplex PCR, and TCRdb's table has in-frame clones only and misses some. Of approximately 240,000 clones detected, 70% to 85% appear once; the ten largest clones hold about 2.5%. Specimen: PBMCs. All receptors derive from a woman in her fifties or sixties in good health and CMV-seropositive. CDR3s include the opening cysteine and the closing phenylalanine or tryptophan. The order of the fields is clone size, D gene, V gene, J gene, CDR3 protein, CDR3 DNA. A D gene is named only where the DNA matches it firmly. Clone size is not always given. Where it is, it says once, few, many or a class for expanded clones.

size: -; D: -; V: TRBV7-2; J: TRBJ1-2; CDR3: CASSFLGASANYGYTF; DNA: TGTGCCAGCAGCTTCCTGGGGGCGTCAGCTAACTATGGCTACACCTTC
size: -; D: -; V: TRBV30; J: TRBJ2-7; CDR3: CAWSLPPYEQYF; DNA: TGTGCCTGGAGTCTCCCCCCCTACGAGCAGTACTTC
size: -; D: -; V: TRBV19; J: TRBJ1-6; CDR3: CASGWENSPLHF; DNA: TGTGCCTCCGGGTGGGAGAATTCACCCCTCCACTTT
size: once; D: TRBD2; V: TRBV30; J: TRBJ2-7; CDR3: CAWGGGEQYF; DNA: TGTGCCTGGGGGGGAGGGGAGCAGTACTTC
size: -; D: -; V: TRBV10-3; J: TRBJ2-7; CDR3: CAITSDTYEQYF; DNA: TGTGCCATCACCAGCGATACCTACGAGCAGTACTTC
size: -; D: -; V: TRBV19; J: TRBJ1-5; CDR3: CASHGRSNQPQHF; DNA: TGTGCCAGTCACGGCCGGAGTAATCAGCCCCAGCATTTT
size: -; D: TRBD2; V: TRBV19; J: TRBJ2-7; CDR3: CASGARAGGGDEQYF; DNA: TGTGCCAGTGGGGCCCGGGCGGGAGGGGGCGACGAGCAGTACTTC
size: once; D: TRBD2; V: TRBV6-5; J: TRBJ2-3; CDR3: CASSYGTSPLPDTQYF; DNA: TGTGCCAGCAGTTACGGGACTAGCCCCCTCCCAGATACGCAGTATTTT
size: -; D: TRBD2; V: TRBV13; J: TRBJ2-7; CDR3: CASSSGGYGGVEQYF; DNA: TGTGCCAGCAGCTCGGGGGGATACGGAGGGGTCGAGCAGTACTTC
size: once; D: -; V: TRBV6-1; J: TRBJ1-5; CDR3: CASSVRGRNSNQPQHF; DNA: TGTGCCAGCAGTGTAAGGGGCAGGAATAGCAATCAGCCCCAGCATTTT
size: few; D: -; V: TRBV27; J: TRBJ2-1; CDR3: CASSSPKDYLSYNEQFF; DNA: TGTGCCAGCTCTAGCCCCAAGGACTACCTCTCCTACAATGAGCAGTTCTTC
size: -; D: TRBD2; V: TRBV6-1; J: TRBJ2-7; CDR3: CASSLPASGEQYF; DNA: TGTGCCAGCAGCCTACCGGCTAGCGGCGAGCAGTACTTC
size: -; D: TRBD2; V: TRBV6-5; J: TRBJ2-7; CDR3: CASGSPSGAYEQYF; DNA: TGTGCCAGCGGAAGCCCTAGCGGAGCCTACGAGCAGTACTTC
size: few; D: -; V: TRBV30; J: TRBJ1-2; CDR3: CAWSFGRSWGGGYTF; DNA: TGTGCCTGGAGTTTTGGACGGTCCTGGGGGGGTGGCTACACCTTC
size: once; D: -; V: TRBV7-2; J: TRBJ1-2; CDR3: CASSSPQGLGYTF; DNA: TGTGCCAGCAGCTCCCCCCAGGGCTTGGGCTACACCTTC
size: once; D: -; V: TRBV18; J: TRBJ1-5; CDR3: CASSPPRGQPQHF; DNA: TGTGCCAGCTCACCACCTCGGGGTCAGCCCCAGCATTTT
size: few; D: TRBD1; V: TRBV18; J: TRBJ1-1; CDR3: CASSTGYRGNTEAFF; DNA: TGTGCCAGCTCAACGGGGTACAGGGGGAACACTGAAGCTTTCTTT
size: -; D: TRBD2; V: TRBV5-4; J: TRBJ2-3; CDR3: CASSLGLAGGLAGDTQYF; DNA: TGTGCCAGCAGCTTGGGGCTAGCGGGGGGGCTTGCGGGAGATACGCAGTATTTT
size: -; D: -; V: TRBV7-2; J: TRBJ2-7; CDR3: CASSFSGNEQYF; DNA: TGTGCCAGCAGCTTTTCAGGGAACGAGCAGTACTTC
size: -; D: -; V: TRBV6-1; J: TRBJ1-5; CDR3: CASSSGVQPQHF; DNA: TGTGCCAGCAGCTCAGGGGTCCAGCCCCAGCATTTT
size: -; D: TRBD1; V: TRBV2; J: TRBJ2-3; CDR3: CASTTGFTDTQYF; DNA: TGTGCCAGTACGACAGGGTTCACAGATACGCAGTATTTT
size: -; D: TRBD2; V: TRBV6-5; J: TRBJ2-1; CDR3: CASSFGGGPNLNEQFF; DNA: TGTGCCAGCAGTTTCGGCGGGGGGCCAAATCTCAATGAGCAGTTCTTC
size: -; D: -; V: TRBV5-1; J: TRBJ2-7; CDR3: CASSEPTSSEQYF; DNA: TGCGCCAGCAGCGAACCGACTAGTTCCGAGCAGTACTTC
size: once; D: -; V: TRBV18; J: TRBJ1-2; CDR3: CASSPGKGMNYGYTF; DNA: TGTGCCAGCTCACCTGGTAAGGGGATGAACTATGGCTACACCTTC
size: -; D: TRBD2; V: TRBV5-4; J: TRBJ2-2; CDR3: CASSSRGGYTGELFF; DNA: TGTGCCAGCTCCTCACGGGGGGGATACACCGGGGAGCTGTTTTTT
size: -; D: TRBD2; V: TRBV5-4; J: TRBJ2-5; CDR3: CASSFIAGAGETQYF; DNA: TGTGCCAGCAGCTTCATAGCGGGAGCGGGGGAGACCCAGTACTTC
size: -; D: -; V: TRBV7-9; J: TRBJ2-1; CDR3: CASSPVMLEQFF; DNA: TGTGCCAGCAGCCCGGTCATGCTGGAGCAGTTCTTC
size: -; D: TRBD1; V: TRBV7-2; J: TRBJ1-5; CDR3: CASSKQDRGLQPQHF; DNA: TGTGCCAGCAGCAAGCAGGACAGGGGGCTTCAGCCCCAGCATTTT
size: -; D: -; V: TRBV6-5; J: TRBJ2-7; CDR3: CASSQSPGAYEQYF; DNA: TGTGCCAGCAGTCAGTCCCCGGGGGCCTACGAGCAGTACTTC
size: -; D: -; V: TRBV7-9; J: TRBJ2-7; CDR3: CASSLETGTLYF; DNA: TGTGCCAGCAGCTTAGAGACCGGGACTCTTTACTTC